One and the same sample provided the 24 T cell receptor beta chains below, sequenced in a study of blood T cell repertoires in COVID-19. Assay used: immunoSEQ multiplex PCR; TCRdb lists only in-frame clones, some missing. The sample contains approximately 500,000 clones, about 88% of which appear only once. The sequenced sample was peripheral blood. Source of these receptors: a man between 18 and 29 years old with COVID-19, enrolled during active disease.

The rearrangement links TRBV7-8 to TRBJ2-1, with 9 bases aligning to TRBD2. From germline, CDR1 is SGHVS and CDR2 FQNEAQ. This CDR3 region has 19 residues. V was pared by 3 bases and J by 4 bases, with 16 bases of the junction left unmatched. In nucleotides, the CDR3 is TGTGCCAGCAGCTTTCTTCCTAGCGGGATAAAGCGGTCGTACAATGAGCAGTTCTTC. Translating gives CASSFLPSGIKRSYNEQFF.

The chain has TRBV10-1 and TRBJ2-3; D is unresolved. V lost 0 bases and J 0 bases, leaving 10 bases between the germline ends. Germline values: CDR1 WNHNN, CDR2 SYGVQD (reference sequence). The CDR3 covers 16 residues. This CDR3 is CASSESIVTSTDTQYF. Here the CDR3 DNA reads TGCGCCAGCAGTGAGTCGATCGTGACTAGCACAGATACGCAGTATTTT.

As regards this clone: Other DNA sequences within the sample encode an identical CDR3. The CDR3: CASSQGGNQPQHF. CDR3 bases: TGTGCCAGCAGCCAAGGGGGCAATCAGCCCCAGCATTTT. The genes are TRBV2 and TRBJ1-5; TRBD1 is a possible D gene (5 bases). This CDR3 has 13 amino acids. The V and J ends lost 6 bases and 2 bases respectively, with 8 bases between them. Looked up from germline, CDR1 is SNHLY and CDR2 is FYNNEI.

The gene calls are TRBV5-1 and TRBJ2-7, with 7 nucleotides matching TRBD2. CDR1 and CDR2 (germline): SGHRS, YFSETQ. V was clipped by 4 bases and J by 6 bases; unmatched bases: 13. CDR3 size: 15 residues. The CDR3 DNA reads as TGCGCCAGCAGCAACGGACTAGAATCTTGGTCCGAGCAGTACTTC. Translating gives CASSNGLESWSEQYF.

DNA for the CDR3: TGCGCCAGCAGCCAAGAAGGGACAGGCGGAAACACCATATATTTT. It is translated as CASSQEGTGGNTIYF. The chain is built from TRBV4-1 and TRBJ1-3; TRBD1 aligns across 8 bases. Per germline, CDR1 MGHRA and CDR2 YSYEKL. This CDR3 region has 15 residues. Trimming took 0 bases from V and 4 from J; bases not matched to a gene: 2.

The rearrangement uses TRBV7-9 and TRBJ2-7; no reliable D call. Germline CDR1 and CDR2: SEHNR and FQNEAQ (reference sequence). The CDR3 extends over 12 amino acids. V was clipped by 5 bases and J by 5 bases, with 10 bases between them. Here the CDR3 reads CASSQTENEQYF. CDR3 coding DNA: TGTGCCAGCAGCCAAACAGAAAACGAGCAGTACTTC.

Of note for this clone: Within the sample, other DNA sequences also encode this same CDR3. The V and J genes are TRBV18 and TRBJ2-7; the match to TRBD1 covers 8 bases. CDR3 size: 14 residues. Germline CDR1 is KGHSH and CDR2 is LQKENI. V shed 6 bases, J shed 2 bases, and the junction held 6 bases outside the gene matches. The CDR3 sequence: CASSPGTGPYEQYF. Written as DNA, the CDR3 is TGTGCCAGCTCCCCCGGGACAGGTCCCTACGAGCAGTACTTC.

The genes are TRBV6-1 and TRBJ2-3; 11 bases line up with TRBD2. This CDR3 is 16 amino acids long. The junction had 5 bases not matched to a gene; V was cut back by 2 bases and J by 4 bases. Germline lookup yields CDR1 MNHNS and CDR2 SASEGT. CDR3 sequence (DNA): TGTGCCAGCAGTGAAATAATAGCGGGAGGGGCAGATACGCAGTATTTT. Amino acid sequence: CASSEIIAGGADTQYF.

The chain carries TRBV27 and TRBJ2-2, with TRBD2 identical over 13 bases. There are 16 residues in the CDR3. The ends lost 6 bases at V and 7 bases at J; junction bases unmatched: 8. Germline V gene sequence: CDR1 MNHEY, CDR2 SMNVEV (reference sequence). The CDR3 here is CASRIGLAGVFGELFF. Here the CDR3 DNA reads TGTGCCAGCAGGATAGGACTAGCGGGAGTCTTCGGGGAGCTGTTTTTT.

The chain combines TRBV9 with TRBJ2-3, with 11 bases fitting TRBD2. CDR1 is SGDLS and CDR2 is YYNGEE in the germline V gene. The CDR3 has 16 amino acids. Trimming took 0 bases from V and 2 from J; bases not matched to a gene: 2. CDR3 sequence (DNA): TGTGCCAGCAGCGTAGTAGCGGGAGGGAACACAGATACGCAGTATTTT. Translating gives CASSVVAGGNTDTQYF.

The gene calls are TRBV5-1 and TRBJ2-5; no definite D call. Germline V gives CDR1 SGHRS, CDR2 YFSETQ. This CDR3 region has 14 residues. The V end was cut by 0 bases, the J end by 5 bases, with 11 bases between. CDR3 DNA sequence: TGCGCCAGCAGCTTGGAAGTCCCAGTGGAGACCCAGTACTTC. Protein sequence: CASSLEVPVETQYF.

This chain uses TRBV19 with TRBJ2-7; D is ambiguous. This CDR3 has 12 amino acids. Trimming left V 1 base short and J 6 bases short, with 7 bases between. Germline loops: CDR1 LNHDA, CDR2 SQIVND (reference sequence). The CDR3 spells CASSIGSSEQYF. For the CDR3, the DNA is TGTGCCAGTAGTATAGGATCTAGCGAGCAGTACTTC.

The chain couples TRBV9 to TRBJ1-5; D unclear. This CDR3 has 14 residues. V lost 2 bases and J lost 2, with 8 bases in between. Per the germline V gene, CDR1 is SGDLS and CDR2 is YYNGEE. CDR3 sequence (DNA): TGTGCCAGCAGCGTCGACTGGGGCAATCAGCCCCAGCATTTT. It yields the protein CASSVDWGNQPQHF.

V usage is TRBV28 and J usage is TRBJ1-1; weak D call: TRBD1 (5 bases). V was shortened by 1 base and J by 6 bases, with 6 bases between the two germline ends. Germline V gene sequence: CDR1 MDHEN, CDR2 SYDVKM. The CDR3 has 12 amino acids. The CDR3: CASSLSRAEAFF. CDR3 coding DNA: TGTGCCAGCAGTTTATCCAGGGCTGAAGCTTTCTTT.

The J gene is TRBJ2-7, the V gene TRBV19; TRBD1 aligns across 11 bases. The germline V gene encodes CDR1 LNHDA and CDR2 SQIVND (reference sequence). This CDR3 spans 14 amino acids. After removal of 5 bases from V and 3 bases from J, the junction contained 3 bases not matched to a gene. The CDR3 is CASSSGQGGYEQYF. CDR3 DNA sequence: TGTGCCAGTAGTTCGGGACAGGGGGGCTACGAGCAGTACTTC.

This clone was seen just once. The rearrangement links TRBV24-1 to TRBJ1-5; no clear D. Germline CDR1 is KGHDR and CDR2 is SFDVKD. Trimming left V 6 bases short and J 4 bases short, with 21 bases between. The length of the CDR3 is 17 residues. CDR3 nucleotides: TGTGCCACCAGTTCCCGAGGAGGAGACCCCTGGAATCAGCCCCAGCATTTT. This translates into CATSSRGGDPWNQPQHF.

This sequence joins TRBV19 and TRBJ1-2, with 11 bases identical to TRBD1. V shed 4 bases and J 8 bases; nucleotides not matched to a gene: 9. Germline V gene sequence: CDR1 LNHDA, CDR2 SQIVND (reference sequence). This CDR3 is built from 15 residues. The CDR3 protein is CASSTGQGARGGYTF. CDR3 nucleotides: TGTGCCAGTAGTACCGGACAGGGGGCGCGTGGAGGCTACACCTTC. Combining the CDR3 with reference TRBV19 and TRBJ1-2 gives the whole variable domain DGGITQSPKYLFRKEGQNVTLSCEQNLNHDAMYWYRQDPGQGLRLIYYSQIVNDFQKGDIAEGYSVSREKKESFPLTVTSAQKNPTAFYLCASSTGQGARGGYTFGSGTRLTVV.

The chain joins TRBV5-1 to TRBJ1-2, with no clear D. Germline V gene lookup returns CDR1 SGHRS and CDR2 YFSETQ. This CDR3 region has 13 residues. Trimming took off 2 bases at V and 5 bases at J, with 10 bases between the two ends. This CDR3 reads CASSLTGSYGYTF. The CDR3 DNA reads as TGCGCCAGCAGCTTAACGGGGTCGTATGGCTACACCTTC. Full variable domain (missing parts from reference TRBV5-1 and TRBJ1-2): KAGVTQTPRYLIKTRGQQVTLSCSPISGHRSVSWYQQTPGQGLQFLFEYFSETQRNKGNFPGRFSGRQFSNSRSEMNVSTLELGDSALYLCASSLTGSYGYTFGSGTRLTVV.

The chain links TRBV7-9 to TRBJ2-2; D is unclear. Trimming cost V 1 base and J 1 base, with 7 bases left between them. This CDR3 has 15 amino acids. Germline CDR1 reads SEHNR; CDR2 reads FQNEAQ (reference sequence). The CDR3 here is CASSLGLWNTGELFF. As DNA, the CDR3 is TGTGCCAGCAGCTTAGGTCTCTGGAACACCGGGGAGCTGTTTTTT.

V and J are TRBV7-2 and TRBJ2-1; possibly TRBD2 for D (7 bases). The CDR3 has 16 amino acids. Germline CDR1 reads SGHTA; CDR2 reads FQGNSA. Trimming left V 1 base short and J 6 bases short, with 16 bases between. Written as DNA, the CDR3 is TGTGCCAGCAGCTTAGATGGGGGCGGGGGTCTCAATGAGCAGTTCTTC. It translates to CASSLDGGGGLNEQFF. The entire variable domain, with the rest obtained from reference TRBV7-2 and TRBJ2-1, is as follows: GAGVSQSPSNKVTEKGKDVELRCDPISGHTALYWYRQSLGQGLEFLIYFQGNSAPDKSGLPSDRFSAERTGGSVSTLTIQRTQQEDSAVYLCASSLDGGGGLNEQFFGPGTRLTVL.

V and J are TRBV10-1 and TRBJ2-3; 7 bases match TRBD2. Trimming at V came to 7 bases and at J to 2 bases, leaving 6 bases not matched to a gene. CDR1 is WNHNN and CDR2 is SYGVQD in the germline V gene (reference sequence). The CDR3 covers 14 residues. CDR3 nucleotide sequence: TGCGCCAGCAAGGCGAGCGGGAACACAGATACGCAGTATTTT. This sequence encodes CASKASGNTDTQYF.

The rearrangement joins TRBV9 to TRBJ2-7, with TRBD1 identical over 9 bases. This CDR3 region has 15 residues. Germline values: CDR1 SGDLS, CDR2 YYNGEE. V shed 3 bases, J shed 3 bases, and the junction held 7 bases outside the gene matches. Here the CDR3 DNA reads TGTGCCAGCAGCGCCACAGGGGGCGCGGGCTACGAGCAGTACTTC. Its protein is CASSATGGAGYEQYF. The full variable domain, completed using reference TRBV9 and TRBJ2-7, is DSGVTQTPKHLITATGQRVTLRCSPRSGDLSVYWYQQSLDQGLQFLIQYYNGEERAKGNILERFSAQQFPDLHSELNLSSLELGDSALYFCASSATGGAGYEQYFGPGTRLTVT.

The chain joins TRBV7-2 to TRBJ2-2, with D unresolved. Germline V CDR1 and CDR2: SGHTA, FQGNSA. The V gene lost 1 base and the J gene lost 4 bases, with 10 bases spanning the gap. The CDR3 is made up of 15 amino acids. CDR3 protein: CASSLVPVPTGELFF. The CDR3 DNA sequence: TGTGCCAGCAGCTTAGTCCCGGTACCCACCGGGGAGCTGTTTTTT. The complete variable domain, with remaining parts taken from reference TRBV7-2 and TRBJ2-2, reads GAGVSQSPSNKVTEKGKDVELRCDPISGHTALYWYRQSLGQGLEFLIYFQGNSAPDKSGLPSDRFSAERTGGSVSTLTIQRTQQEDSAVYLCASSLVPVPTGELFFGEGSRLTVL.

This chain uses TRBV29-1 with TRBJ2-5; no clear D. The CDR3 totals 11 residues. The ends were cut back, 4 bases at V and 4 bases at J, with 7 bases in the middle. Germline CDR1 reads SQVTM; CDR2 reads ANQGSEA. CDR3 protein: CSVGLSETQYF. CDR3 DNA sequence: TGCAGCGTTGGGCTCTCAGAGACCCAGTACTTC.